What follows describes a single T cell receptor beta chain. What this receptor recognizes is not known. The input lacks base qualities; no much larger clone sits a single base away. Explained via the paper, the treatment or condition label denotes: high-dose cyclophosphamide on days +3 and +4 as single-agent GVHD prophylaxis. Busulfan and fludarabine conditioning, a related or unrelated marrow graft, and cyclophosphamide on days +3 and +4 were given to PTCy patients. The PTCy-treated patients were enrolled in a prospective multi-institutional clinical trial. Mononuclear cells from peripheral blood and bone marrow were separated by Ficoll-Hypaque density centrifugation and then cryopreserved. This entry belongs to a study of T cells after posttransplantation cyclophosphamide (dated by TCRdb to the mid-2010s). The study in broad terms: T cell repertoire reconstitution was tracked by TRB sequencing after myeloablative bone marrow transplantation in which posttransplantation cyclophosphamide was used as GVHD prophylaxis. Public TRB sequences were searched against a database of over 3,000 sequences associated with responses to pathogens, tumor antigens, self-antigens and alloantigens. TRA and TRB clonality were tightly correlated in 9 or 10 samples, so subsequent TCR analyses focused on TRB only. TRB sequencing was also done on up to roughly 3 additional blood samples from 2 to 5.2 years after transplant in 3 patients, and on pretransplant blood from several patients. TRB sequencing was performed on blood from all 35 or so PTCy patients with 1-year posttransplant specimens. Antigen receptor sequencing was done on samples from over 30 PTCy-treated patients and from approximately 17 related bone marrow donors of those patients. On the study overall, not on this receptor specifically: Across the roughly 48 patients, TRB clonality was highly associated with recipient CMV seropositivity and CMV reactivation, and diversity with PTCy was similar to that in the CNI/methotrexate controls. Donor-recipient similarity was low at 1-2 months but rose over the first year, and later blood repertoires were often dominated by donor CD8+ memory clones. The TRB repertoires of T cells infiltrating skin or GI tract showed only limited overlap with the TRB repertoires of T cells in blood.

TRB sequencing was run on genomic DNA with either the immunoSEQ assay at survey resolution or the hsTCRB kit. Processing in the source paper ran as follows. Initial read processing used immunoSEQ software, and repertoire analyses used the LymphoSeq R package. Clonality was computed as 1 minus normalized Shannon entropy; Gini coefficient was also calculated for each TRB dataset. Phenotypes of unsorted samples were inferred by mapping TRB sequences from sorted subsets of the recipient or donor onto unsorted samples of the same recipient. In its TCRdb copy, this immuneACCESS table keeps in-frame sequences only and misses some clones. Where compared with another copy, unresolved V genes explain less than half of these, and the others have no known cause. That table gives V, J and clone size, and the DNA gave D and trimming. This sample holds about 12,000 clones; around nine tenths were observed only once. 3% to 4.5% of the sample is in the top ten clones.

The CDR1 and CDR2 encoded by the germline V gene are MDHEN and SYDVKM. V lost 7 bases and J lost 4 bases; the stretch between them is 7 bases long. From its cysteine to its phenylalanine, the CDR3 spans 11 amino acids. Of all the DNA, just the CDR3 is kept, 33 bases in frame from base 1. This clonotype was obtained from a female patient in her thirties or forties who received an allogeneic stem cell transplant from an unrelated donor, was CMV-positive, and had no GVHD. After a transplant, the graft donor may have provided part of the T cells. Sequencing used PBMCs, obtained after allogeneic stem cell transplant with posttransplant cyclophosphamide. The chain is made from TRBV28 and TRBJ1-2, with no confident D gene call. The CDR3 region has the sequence CASTTGYGYTF. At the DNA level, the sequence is TGTGCCAGCACGACTGGCTATGGCTACACCTTC.